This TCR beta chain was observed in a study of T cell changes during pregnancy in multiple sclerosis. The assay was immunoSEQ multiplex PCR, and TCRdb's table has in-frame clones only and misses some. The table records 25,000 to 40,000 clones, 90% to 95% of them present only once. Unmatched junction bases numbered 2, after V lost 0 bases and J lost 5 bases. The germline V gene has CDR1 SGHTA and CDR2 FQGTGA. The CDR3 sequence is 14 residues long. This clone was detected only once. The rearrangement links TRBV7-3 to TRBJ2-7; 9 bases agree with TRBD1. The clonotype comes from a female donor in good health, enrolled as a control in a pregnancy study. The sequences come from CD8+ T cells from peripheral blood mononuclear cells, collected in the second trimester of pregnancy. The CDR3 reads CASSLTGTGNEQYF. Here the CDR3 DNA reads TGTGCCAGCAGCTTAACGGGGACAGGGAACGAGCAGTACTTC.